The source of this TCR beta chain is a study of OX40 agonist ivuxolimab in advanced cancers. Background on the study: Each dose-escalation patient presented with hepatocellular carcinoma, melanoma, renal cell or head and neck cancer. Aged roughly 23 to 80 with a mean of roughly 65 years, they were more than 80% male.

This clone has only one observation. Its antigen is currently unknown. The table came from immunoSEQ multiplex PCR; TCRdb's copy has only in-frame clones and leaves some out. The table includes under 25,000 clones, 75% to 85% detected once. Regarding the study as a whole: With doses of 0.1 to 3.0 mg/kg, CD4+ and CD8+ blood T cells had undergone clonal expansion by week 6. Expanded clones were, on average, more numerous among CD8+ T cells than CD4+.

J lost 4 bases, V lost 2 bases, and 6 bases had no gene match. The germline V gene has CDR1 GTSNPN and CDR2 SVGIG (reference sequence). The CDR3 covers 14 residues. The chain uses TRBV30 and TRBJ2-7; 9 bases match TRBD1. The TCR comes from an adult with an advanced solid tumor such as melanoma, head and neck, liver or kidney cancer. The starting material was CD4+ or CD8+ T cells sorted from blood, obtained in a trial of the OX40 agonist ivuxolimab. The CDR3 nucleotides read TGTGCCTGGAGTTATAAGGGACAGGGTTACGAGCAGTACTTC. Encoded protein: CAWSYKGQGYEQYF.